Listed below are T cell receptor beta chains from one sample, sequenced in a study of T-cell memory formation after mild COVID-19. TCRdb ran MiXCR on the 5' RACE reads and lists one entry per CDR3 protein. The repertoire holds hundreds of thousands of distinct CDR3 sequences, with about 24% as singletons. The sequencing sample was made of PBMCs or a T cell subset sorted from them (not recorded which). These TCRs come from an adult woman who had mild COVID-19 (a few samples of this study predate the infection). Cell type and time point are not known. Both conserved end residues are part of each CDR3. A D gene is named only where the DNA matches it firmly. Only some rows state a clone size, as once, few, many or a class for expanded clones.

. . TRBJ1-5 TRBV18 CASSPWAAEGGAGQPQHF TGTGCCAGCTCACCATGGGCAGCGGAAGGCGGGGCAGGCCAGCCCCAGCATTTT
. TRBD2 TRBJ2-3 TRBV9 CASSAQPTSGGTDTQYF TGTGCCAGCAGCGCCCAACCAACTAGCGGGGGCACAGATACGCAGTATTTT
few . TRBJ1-1 TRBV5-1 CASSLSQREAFF TGCGCCAGCAGCTTGTCCCAACGTGAAGCTTTCTTT
. . TRBJ2-2 TRBV7-2 CASSFRRQEYTGELFF TGTGCCAGCAGCTTTCGGCGACAGGAGTACACCGGGGAGCTGTTTTTT
. . TRBJ2-1 TRBV7-9 CASSLDGLPYNEQFF TGTGCCAGCAGCCTTGACGGACTACCCTACAATGAGCAGTTCTTC
. . TRBJ1-6 TRBV20-1 CSVTSDYNSPLHF TGCAGTGTGACCAGCGACTATAATTCACCCCTCCACTTT
few . TRBJ2-7 TRBV20-1 CSGRVAVSSEQYF TGCAGTGGACGAGTCGCCGTCTCTAGCGAGCAGTACTTC
. TRBD2 TRBJ2-1 TRBV3-1 CASRPSGYNEQFF TGTGCCAGCAGGCCTAGCGGTTACAATGAGCAGTTCTTC
many TRBD2 TRBJ2-5 TRBV6-2/TRBV6-3 CASSLGLSGGGETQYF TGTGCCAGCAGTTTGGGCCTTAGCGGGGGTGGGGAGACCCAGTACTTC
. TRBD1 TRBJ2-7 TRBV5-6 CASSRGQVAYEQYF TGTGCCAGCAGCAGGGGACAGGTGGCCTACGAGCAGTACTTC
few TRBD2 TRBJ2-1 TRBV15 CATSTATSGALYNEQFF TGTGCCACCAGCACCGCGACTAGCGGGGCCCTCTACAATGAGCAGTTCTTC
. . TRBJ2-2 TRBV4-1 CASSQVRDTGELFF TGCGCCAGCAGCCAAGTTAGGGACACCGGGGAGCTGTTTTTT
. . TRBJ2-5 TRBV20-1 CSARVPDTQTQYF TGCAGTGCTAGAGTTCCTGACACCCAGACCCAGTACTTC
. TRBD2 TRBJ2-4 TRBV7-2 CASSLSFGTSGSFQYF TGTGCCAGCAGCCTCTCTTTTGGGACTAGCGGGTCGTTTCAGTACTTC
. TRBD1 TRBJ1-2 TRBV5-5 CASSPETGRSYGYTF TGTGCCAGCAGCCCCGAGACAGGGAGAAGCTATGGCTACACCTTC
. TRBD1 TRBJ2-3 TRBV9 CASNQGQITDTQYF TGTGCCAGTAACCAGGGACAGATCACAGATACGCAGTATTTT
many TRBD1 TRBJ2-3 TRBV7-9 CASNTRDRTTDTQYF TGTGCCAGCAACACACGGGACAGGACTACAGATACGCAGTATTTT
. . TRBJ1-5 TRBV6-2/TRBV6-3 CASLKVGRINQPQHF TGTGCCAGCCTTAAAGTGGGACGGATCAATCAGCCCCAGCATTTT
. . TRBJ2-5 TRBV2 CASSSGFSSQETQYF TGTGCCAGCAGTTCTGGCTTCAGCTCCCAAGAGACCCAGTACTTC
. . TRBJ1-5 TRBV5-1 CASSLDGGDNQPQHF TGCGCCAGCAGCTTGGATGGGGGGGACAATCAGCCCCAGCATTTT
. . TRBJ1-2 TRBV5-1 CASSLVAAANYGYTF TGCGCCAGCAGCTTGGTAGCAGCAGCTAACTATGGCTACACCTTC
. . TRBJ2-7 TRBV19 CASSPSWGVSSYEQYF TGTGCCAGTAGTCCCAGTTGGGGCGTCTCTTCCTACGAGCAGTACTTC
. . TRBJ2-5 TRBV14 CASSSEVGYQETQYF TGTGCCAGCAGTAGCGAGGTGGGCTACCAAGAGACCCAGTACTTC
. TRBD1 TRBJ2-7 TRBV12-3/TRBV12-4 CASRGQGGYEQYF TGTGCCAGCAGAGGACAGGGGGGCTACGAGCAGTACTTC
. . TRBJ1-3 TRBV7-7 CASSLEWGNGNTTYF .
few . TRBJ1-3 TRBV30 CASRRGHSGNTIYF TGTGCCTCCCGACGGGGACACTCTGGAAACACCATATATTTT
. . TRBJ2-2 TRBV4-1 CASSPWKDTGELFF TGCGCCAGCAGCCCATGGAAGGACACCGGGGAGCTGTTTTTT
few . TRBJ2-5 TRBV20-1 CSARQTGYQETQYF TGCAGTGCTAGACAAACAGGATACCAAGAGACCCAGTACTTC
few . TRBJ2-7 TRBV7-9 CASSSQGKWTYEQYF TGTGCCAGCAGCTCACAGGGAAAGTGGACCTACGAGCAGTACTTC
few . TRBJ2-1 TRBV4-2 CASSQDPARYNEQFF TGTGCCAGCAGCCAAGATCCCGCCCGGTACAATGAGCAGTTCTTC
. . TRBJ2-7 TRBV5-1 CASSLEPETYEQYF TGCGCCAGCAGCTTGGAGCCCGAGACCTACGAGCAGTACTTC
few . TRBJ1-1 TRBV12-3/TRBV12-4 CASSPTGSGEAFF TGTGCCAGCAGTCCGACAGGTAGCGGTGAAGCTTTCTTT